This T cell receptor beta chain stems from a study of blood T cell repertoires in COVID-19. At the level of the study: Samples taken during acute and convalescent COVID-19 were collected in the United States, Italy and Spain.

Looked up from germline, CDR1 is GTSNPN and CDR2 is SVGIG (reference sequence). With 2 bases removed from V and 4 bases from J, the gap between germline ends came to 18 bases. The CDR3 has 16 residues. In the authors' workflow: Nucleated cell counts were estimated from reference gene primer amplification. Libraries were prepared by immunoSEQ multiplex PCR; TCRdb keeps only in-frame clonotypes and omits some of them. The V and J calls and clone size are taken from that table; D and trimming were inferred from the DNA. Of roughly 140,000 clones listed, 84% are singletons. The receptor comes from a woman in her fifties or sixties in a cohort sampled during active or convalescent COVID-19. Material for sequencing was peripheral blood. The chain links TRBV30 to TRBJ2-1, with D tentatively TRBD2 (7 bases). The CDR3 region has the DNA TGTGCCTGGAGTACACGGGGGAGGGGGTTTTACAATGAGCAGTTCTTC. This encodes CAWSTRGRGFYNEQFF.